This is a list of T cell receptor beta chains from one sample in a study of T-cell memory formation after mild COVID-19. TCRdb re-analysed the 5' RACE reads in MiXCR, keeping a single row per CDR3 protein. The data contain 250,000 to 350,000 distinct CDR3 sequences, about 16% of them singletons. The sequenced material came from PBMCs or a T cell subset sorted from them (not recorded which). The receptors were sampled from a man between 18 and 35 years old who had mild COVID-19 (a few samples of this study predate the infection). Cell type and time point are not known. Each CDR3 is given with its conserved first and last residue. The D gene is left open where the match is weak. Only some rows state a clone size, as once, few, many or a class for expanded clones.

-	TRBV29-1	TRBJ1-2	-	TGCAGCGTTTCTTCGGGACTGCGCTATGGCTACACCTTC	CSVSSGLRYGYTF
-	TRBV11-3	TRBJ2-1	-	TGTGCCAGCAGTATTTTCGGTTTCGACAATGAGCAGTTCTTC	CASSIFGFDNEQFF
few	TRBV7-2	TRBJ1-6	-	TGTGCCAGCAGCTTAGCGTTACAGGGATCGGGGACCCGTCGGCTCAATTCACCCCTCCACTTT	CASSLALQGSGTRRLNSPLHF
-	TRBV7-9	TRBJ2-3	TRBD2	TGTGCCAGCAGCCCGGTCGAGCGGGACTATAGCACAGATACGCAGTATTTT	CASSPVERDYSTDTQYF
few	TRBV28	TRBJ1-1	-	TGTGCCAGCAGTTTATCCCCGACAGGAGCGATTGAAGCTTTCTTT	CASSLSPTGAIEAFF
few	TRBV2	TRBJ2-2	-	TGTGCCAGCATAACGGGGACGAACACCGGGGAGCTGTTTTTT	CASITGTNTGELFF
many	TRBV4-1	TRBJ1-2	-	TGCGCCAGCAGCCAAGTTTCAGGGCTGGGCGGCTACACCTTC	CASSQVSGLGGYTF
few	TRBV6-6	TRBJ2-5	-	TGTGCCAGCAGTCGGCGACAGTCGCAGGAGACCCAGTACTTC	CASSRRQSQETQYF
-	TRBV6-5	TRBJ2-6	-	TGTGCCAGCAGAGGAGGAGGGGGCGCTTTCTCTGGGGCCAACGTCCTGACTTTC	CASRGGGGAFSGANVLTF
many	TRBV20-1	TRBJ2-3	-	TGCAGTGCTAGAGATCGGCGGGGGCTCACAGATACGCAGTATTTT	CSARDRRGLTDTQYF
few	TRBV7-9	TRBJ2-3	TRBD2	TGTGCCAGCAGACGGACTAGCGGGACAAGCACAGATACGCAGTATTTT	CASRRTSGTSTDTQYF